This entry lists 6 T cell receptor beta chains sequenced from one sample in a study of cytotoxic CD8 clonotypes in ibrutinib-treated CLL. Measured with immunoSEQ multiplex PCR; TCRdb has only the in-frame clones, and not every one. This sample has about 49,000 clones; more than 45% occur once, and the top ten carry around a third. The sequences come from PBMCs, collected after 12 months of ibrutinib treatment. The receptors were sampled from a human donor with chronic lymphocytic leukemia.

The V and J genes are TRBV29-1 and TRBJ2-7; either TRBD1 or TRBD2 may supply D (5 bases each). Germline V lookup: CDR1 SQVTM, CDR2 ANQGSEA. V was clipped by 2 bases and J by 4 bases, with 12 bases between them. The CDR3 length is 13 residues. The CDR3 reads CSVESNWGYEQYF. The CDR3 DNA reads TGCAGCGTTGAATCGAATTGGGGGTACGAGCAGTACTTC.

This clone has only a few counts. The chain recombines TRBV28 with TRBJ1-5, with D maybe TRBD1 (5 bases). Trimming stripped 6 bases from V and 0 bases from J, with 12 bases between. The CDR3 has 15 residues. Germline lookup yields CDR1 MDHEN and CDR2 SYDVKM. DNA of the CDR3: TGTGCCAGCAGCAAGAGGGGACTTAGCAATCAGCCCCAGCATTTT. This sequence encodes CASSKRGLSNQPQHF.

The chain is built from TRBV5-1 and TRBJ2-7; TRBD1 aligns across 8 bases. The junction had 4 bases not matched to a gene; V was cut back by 4 bases and J by 4 bases. The CDR3 extends over 13 amino acids. The V gene's germline CDR1 is SGHRS and CDR2 YFSETQ. The CDR3: CASSQTGAYEQYF. In DNA form, the CDR3 reads TGCGCCAGCAGCCAGACAGGGGCATACGAGCAGTACTTC.

This sequence joins TRBV5-4 and TRBJ2-7; D unclear. V was pared by 1 base and J by 3 bases, with 11 bases between. The CDR3 runs to 14 residues. Germline CDR1 is SGHNT and CDR2 is YYREEE (reference sequence). The CDR3 bases are TGTGCCAGCAGCTTGTCGTCTCCTCTCTACGAGCAGTACTTC. Protein: CASSLSSPLYEQYF.

This clone was seen a few times. This chain joins TRBV2 and TRBJ2-7, with TRBD1 matching over 8 bases. V shed 4 bases and J 6 bases; nucleotides not matched to a gene: 11. Per the germline V gene, CDR1 is SNHLY and CDR2 is FYNNEI. This CDR3 has 15 amino acids. CDR3 amino acids: CASSGNRGLGGEQYF. Written as DNA, the CDR3 is TGTGCCAGCAGTGGAAACAGGGGGTTGGGAGGCGAGCAGTACTTC.

This clone was counted between two and nine times. V is TRBV28 and J is TRBJ2-7; 9 positions agree with TRBD2. V gave up 5 bases and J gave up 4 bases; unmatched junction bases: 6. Germline CDR1 and CDR2: MDHEN and SYDVKM. The CDR3 contains 14 residues. The CDR3 here is CASSSSGSLYEQYF. For the CDR3, the DNA is TGTGCCAGCAGTAGTAGCGGGAGCCTTTACGAGCAGTACTTC.